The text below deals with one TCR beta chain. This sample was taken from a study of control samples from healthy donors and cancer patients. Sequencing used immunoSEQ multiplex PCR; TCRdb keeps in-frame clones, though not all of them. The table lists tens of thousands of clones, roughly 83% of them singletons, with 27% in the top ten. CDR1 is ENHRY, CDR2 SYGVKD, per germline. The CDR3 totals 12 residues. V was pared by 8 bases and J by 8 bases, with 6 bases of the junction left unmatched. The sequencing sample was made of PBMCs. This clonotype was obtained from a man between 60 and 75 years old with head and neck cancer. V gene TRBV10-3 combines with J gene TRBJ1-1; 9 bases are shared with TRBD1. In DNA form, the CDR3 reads TGTGCCATCGCGCCGGGACAGGGCGAAGCTTTCTTT. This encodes CAIAPGQGEAFF.